The entry that follows covers one TCR beta chain sequence. CDR1 and CDR2 (germline): MGHDK, SYGVNS. V was pared by 4 bases and J by 5 bases, with 15 bases between. The CDR3 is made up of 15 amino acids. This sample was taken from a study of shared clonotypes between healthy human individuals. Assay: immunoSEQ multiplex PCR; the TCRdb copy retains only in-frame clones and omits some. The sample has about 1.1 million clones; approximately 80% are singletons. The receptor was derived from a young man in good health. Some clones in this sample may be carry-over from other donors' samples. The chain has TRBV25-1 and TRBJ2-1, with a possible D match to TRBD1 (6 bases). Sequenced input: memory CD4+ T cells from PBMCs. Subset given: CD45RA-negative fraction. The CDR3 DNA sequence: TGTGCCAGCAGTGTCATAGGGGGTACAAACAATGAGCAGTTCTTC. It yields the protein CASSVIGGTNNEQFF.